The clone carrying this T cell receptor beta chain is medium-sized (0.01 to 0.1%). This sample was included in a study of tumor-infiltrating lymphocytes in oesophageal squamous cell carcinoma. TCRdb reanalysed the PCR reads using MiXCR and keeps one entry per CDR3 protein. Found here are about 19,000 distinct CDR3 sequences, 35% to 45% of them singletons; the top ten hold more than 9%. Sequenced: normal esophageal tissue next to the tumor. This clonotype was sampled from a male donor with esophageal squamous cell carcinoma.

CDR3 coding DNA: TGTGCCAGCAGTGTCCGGACTAGCGGAAAGGGAGATACGCAGTATTTT. It specifies CASSVRTSGKGDTQYF. This sequence joins TRBV6-1 and TRBJ2-3, with 10 bases that match TRBD2. CDR3 length: 16 residues. V lost 4 bases and J lost 5; bases outside the gene matches: 9. From germline, CDR1 is MNHNS and CDR2 SASEGT.